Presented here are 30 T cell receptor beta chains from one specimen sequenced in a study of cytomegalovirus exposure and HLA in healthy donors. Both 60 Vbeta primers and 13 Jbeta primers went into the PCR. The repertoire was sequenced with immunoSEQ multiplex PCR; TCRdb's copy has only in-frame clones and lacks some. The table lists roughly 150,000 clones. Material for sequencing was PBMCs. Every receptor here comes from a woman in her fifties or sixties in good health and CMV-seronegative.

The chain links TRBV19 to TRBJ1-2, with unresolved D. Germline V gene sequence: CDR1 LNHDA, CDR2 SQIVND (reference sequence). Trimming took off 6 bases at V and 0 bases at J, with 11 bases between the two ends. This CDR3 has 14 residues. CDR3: CASRREGSNYGYTF. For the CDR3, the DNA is TGTGCCAGTAGACGAGAGGGTTCTAACTATGGCTACACCTTC.

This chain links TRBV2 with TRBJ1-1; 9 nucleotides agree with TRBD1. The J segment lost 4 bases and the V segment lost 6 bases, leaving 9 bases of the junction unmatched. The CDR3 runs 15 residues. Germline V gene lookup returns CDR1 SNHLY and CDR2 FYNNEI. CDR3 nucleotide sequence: TGTGCCAGCAGCACAACTTGGACAGGGGCCACTGAAGCTTTCTTT. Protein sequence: CASSTTWTGATEAFF.

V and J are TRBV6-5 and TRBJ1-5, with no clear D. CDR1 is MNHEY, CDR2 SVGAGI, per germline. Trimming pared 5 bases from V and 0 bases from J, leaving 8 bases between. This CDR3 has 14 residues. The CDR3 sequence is CASSDHYSNQPQHF. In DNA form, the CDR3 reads TGTGCCAGCAGTGACCACTATAGCAATCAGCCCCAGCATTTT.

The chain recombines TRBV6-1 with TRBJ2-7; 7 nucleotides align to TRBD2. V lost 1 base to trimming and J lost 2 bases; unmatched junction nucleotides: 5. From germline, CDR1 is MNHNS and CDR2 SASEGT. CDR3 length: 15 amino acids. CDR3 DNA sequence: TGTGCCAGCAGTGAAGAGCCAGGGAGGGCCTACGAGCAGTACTTC. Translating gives CASSEEPGRAYEQYF.

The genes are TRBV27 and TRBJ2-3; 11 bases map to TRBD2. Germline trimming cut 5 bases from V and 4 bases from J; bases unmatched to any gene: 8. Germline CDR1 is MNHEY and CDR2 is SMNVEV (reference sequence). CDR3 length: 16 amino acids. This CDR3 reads CASSTLSGGAPDTQYF. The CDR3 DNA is TGTGCCAGCAGTACCCTTAGCGGGGGGGCTCCAGATACGCAGTATTTT.

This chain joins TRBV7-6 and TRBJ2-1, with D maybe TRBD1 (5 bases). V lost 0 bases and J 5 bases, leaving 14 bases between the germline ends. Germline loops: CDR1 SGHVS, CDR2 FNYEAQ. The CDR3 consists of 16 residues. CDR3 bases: TGTGCCAGCAGCTTAGCCCCCCAGGGTCCCAACAATGAGCAGTTCTTC. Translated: CASSLAPQGPNNEQFF.

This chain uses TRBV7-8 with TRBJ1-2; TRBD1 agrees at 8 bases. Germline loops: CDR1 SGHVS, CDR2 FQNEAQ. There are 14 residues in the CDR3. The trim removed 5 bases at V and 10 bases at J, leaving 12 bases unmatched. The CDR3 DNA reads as TGTGCCAGCAGCCCCACCGCCAGGGGGCTAGACTACACCTTC. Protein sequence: CASSPTARGLDYTF.

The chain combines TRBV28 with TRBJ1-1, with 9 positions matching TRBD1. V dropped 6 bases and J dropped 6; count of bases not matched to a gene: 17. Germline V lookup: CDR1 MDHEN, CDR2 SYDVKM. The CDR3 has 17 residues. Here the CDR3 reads CASSLLSLRDRVSEAFF. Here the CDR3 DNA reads TGTGCCAGCAGCCTACTTTCTCTCCGGGACAGGGTGTCTGAAGCTTTCTTT.

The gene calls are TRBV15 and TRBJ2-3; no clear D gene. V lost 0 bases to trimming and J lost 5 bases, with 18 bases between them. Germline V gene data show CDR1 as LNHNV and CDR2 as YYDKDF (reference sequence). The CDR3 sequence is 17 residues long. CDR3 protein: CATSRDFANPELDTQYF. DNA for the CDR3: TGTGCCACCAGCAGAGATTTCGCGAACCCCGAATTAGATACGCAGTATTTT.

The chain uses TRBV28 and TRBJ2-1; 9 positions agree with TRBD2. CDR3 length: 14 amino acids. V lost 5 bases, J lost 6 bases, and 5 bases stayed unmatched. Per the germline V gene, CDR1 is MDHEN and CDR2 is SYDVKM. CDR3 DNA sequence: TGTGCCAGCAGTAGGCTAGCGGGGCGCAATGAGCAGTTCTTC. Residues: CASSRLAGRNEQFF.

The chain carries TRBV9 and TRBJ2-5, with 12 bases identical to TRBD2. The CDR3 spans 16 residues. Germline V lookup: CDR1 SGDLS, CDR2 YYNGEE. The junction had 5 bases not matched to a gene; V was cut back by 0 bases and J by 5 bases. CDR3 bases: TGTGCCAGCAGCGTAGCAGCTAGCGGGGGGGCTGAGACCCAGTACTTC. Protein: CASSVAASGGAETQYF.

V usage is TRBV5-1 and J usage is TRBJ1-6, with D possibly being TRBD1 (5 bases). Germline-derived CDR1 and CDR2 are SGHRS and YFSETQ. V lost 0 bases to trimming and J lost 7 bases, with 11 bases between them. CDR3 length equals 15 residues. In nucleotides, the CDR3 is TGCGCCAGCAGCTTGGCCGGGGGAGGCAATTCACCCCTCCACTTT. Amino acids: CASSLAGGGNSPLHF.

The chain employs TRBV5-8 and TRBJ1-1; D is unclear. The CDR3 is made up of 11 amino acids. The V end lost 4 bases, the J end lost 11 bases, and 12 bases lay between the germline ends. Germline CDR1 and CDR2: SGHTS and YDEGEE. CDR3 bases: TGTGCCAGCAGCGTCGCCGGGAGGGCTTTCTTT. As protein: CASSVAGRAFF.

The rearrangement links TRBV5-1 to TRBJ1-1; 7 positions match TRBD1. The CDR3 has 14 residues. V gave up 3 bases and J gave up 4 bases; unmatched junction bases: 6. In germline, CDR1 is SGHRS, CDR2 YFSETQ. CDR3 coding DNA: TGCGCCAGCAGCTACCGACAGGGTAGCACTGAAGCTTTCTTT. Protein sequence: CASSYRQGSTEAFF.

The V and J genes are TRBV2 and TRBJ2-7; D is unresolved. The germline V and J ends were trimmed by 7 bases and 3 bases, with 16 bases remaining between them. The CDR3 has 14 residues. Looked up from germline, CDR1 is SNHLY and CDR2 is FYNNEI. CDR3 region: CASKISPDFYEQYF. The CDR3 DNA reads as TGTGCCAGCAAGATAAGTCCAGATTTCTACGAGCAGTACTTC.

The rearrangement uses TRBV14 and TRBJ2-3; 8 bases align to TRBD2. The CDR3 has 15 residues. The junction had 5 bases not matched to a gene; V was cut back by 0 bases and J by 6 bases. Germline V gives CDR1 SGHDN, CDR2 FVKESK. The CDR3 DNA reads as TGTGCCAGCAGCCAAGATCCAGCGGGAGTGGATACGCAGTATTTT. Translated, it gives CASSQDPAGVDTQYF.

In nucleotides, the CDR3 is TGTGCCAGCTCCCCCCCCGGGAGCCGGGAGACCCAGTACTTC. It translates to CASSPPGSRETQYF. The rearrangement links TRBV18 to TRBJ2-5; TRBD2 might be the D (6 bases). Deletions cut 6 bases from V and 5 bases from J, with 16 bases between. Germline loops: CDR1 KGHSH, CDR2 LQKENI. The CDR3 totals 14 residues. Full variable domain (remainder filled in from reference TRBV18 and TRBJ2-5): NAGVMQNPRHLVRRRGQEARLRCSPMKGHSHVYWYRQLPEEGLKFMVYLQKENIIDESGMPKERFSAEFPKEGPSILRIQQVVRGDSAAYFCASSPPGSRETQYFGPGTRLLVL.

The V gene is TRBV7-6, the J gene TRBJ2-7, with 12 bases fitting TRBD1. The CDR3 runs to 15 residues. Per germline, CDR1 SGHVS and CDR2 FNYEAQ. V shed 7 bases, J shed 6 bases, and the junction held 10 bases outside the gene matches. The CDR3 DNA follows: TGTGCCAGCACCCCCCCCGGGACAGGGGGCCTCGAGCAGTACTTC. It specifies CASTPPGTGGLEQYF.

The CDR3 nucleotides read TGTGCCAGCACAAACGGAGGGTGGAGAGAGACCCAGTACTTC. This translates into CASTNGGWRETQYF. The chain is built from TRBV11-2 and TRBJ2-5; TRBD2 might be the D (6 bases). The CDR3 is made up of 14 amino acids. Germline V lookup: CDR1 SGHAT, CDR2 FQNNGV. The V end was cut by 7 bases, the J end by 4 bases, with 16 bases between. The variable domain in full, with the rest retrieved from reference TRBV11-2 and TRBJ2-5, is EAGVAQSPRYKIIEKRQSVAFWCNPISGHATLYWYQQILGQGPKLLIQFQNNGVVDDSQLPKDRFSAERLKGVDSTLKIQPAKLEDSAVYLCASTNGGWRETQYFGPGTRLLVL.

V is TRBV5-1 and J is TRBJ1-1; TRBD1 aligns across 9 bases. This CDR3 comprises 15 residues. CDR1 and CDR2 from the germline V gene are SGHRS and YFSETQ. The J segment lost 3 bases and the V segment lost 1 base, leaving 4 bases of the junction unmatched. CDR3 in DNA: TGCGCCAGCAGCTTGACAGGGGGCATCGACACTGAAGCTTTCTTT. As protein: CASSLTGGIDTEAFF. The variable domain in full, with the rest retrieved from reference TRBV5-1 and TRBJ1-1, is KAGVTQTPRYLIKTRGQQVTLSCSPISGHRSVSWYQQTPGQGLQFLFEYFSETQRNKGNFPGRFSGRQFSNSRSEMNVSTLELGDSALYLCASSLTGGIDTEAFFGQGTRLTVV.

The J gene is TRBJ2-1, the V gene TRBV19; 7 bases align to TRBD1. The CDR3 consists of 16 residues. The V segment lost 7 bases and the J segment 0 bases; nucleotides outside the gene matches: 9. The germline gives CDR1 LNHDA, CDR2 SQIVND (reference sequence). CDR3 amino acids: CASKDTGAHSYNEQFF. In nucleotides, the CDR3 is TGTGCCAGTAAGGACACAGGGGCCCACTCCTACAATGAGCAGTTCTTC. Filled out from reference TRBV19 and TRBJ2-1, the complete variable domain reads DGGITQSPKYLFRKEGQNVTLSCEQNLNHDAMYWYRQDPGQGLRLIYYSQIVNDFQKGDIAEGYSVSREKKESFPLTVTSAQKNPTAFYLCASKDTGAHSYNEQFFGPGTRLTVL.

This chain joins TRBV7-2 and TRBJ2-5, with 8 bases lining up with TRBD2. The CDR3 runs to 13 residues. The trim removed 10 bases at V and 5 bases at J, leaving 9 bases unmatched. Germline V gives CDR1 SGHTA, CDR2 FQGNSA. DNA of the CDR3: TGTGCCACCGATAGCGGGATTGGGGAGACCCAGTACTTC. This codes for CATDSGIGETQYF. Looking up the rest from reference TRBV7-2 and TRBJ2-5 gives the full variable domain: GAGVSQSPSNKVTEKGKDVELRCDPISGHTALYWYRQSLGQGLEFLIYFQGNSAPDKSGLPSDRFSAERTGGSVSTLTIQRTQQEDSAVYLCATDSGIGETQYFGPGTRLLVL.

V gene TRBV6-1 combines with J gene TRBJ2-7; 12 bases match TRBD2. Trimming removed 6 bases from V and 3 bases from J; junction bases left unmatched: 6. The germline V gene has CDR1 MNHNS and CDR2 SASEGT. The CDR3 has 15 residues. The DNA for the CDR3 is TGTGCCAGCAGGAGGACTAGCGGGGAGATCTACGAGCAGTACTTC. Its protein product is CASRRTSGEIYEQYF.

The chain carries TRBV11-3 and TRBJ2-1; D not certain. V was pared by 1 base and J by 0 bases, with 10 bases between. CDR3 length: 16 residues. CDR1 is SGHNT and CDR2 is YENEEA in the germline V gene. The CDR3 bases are TGTGCCAGCAGCTTAGGTGGCGGAGTCTCCTACAATGAGCAGTTCTTC. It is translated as CASSLGGGVSYNEQFF.

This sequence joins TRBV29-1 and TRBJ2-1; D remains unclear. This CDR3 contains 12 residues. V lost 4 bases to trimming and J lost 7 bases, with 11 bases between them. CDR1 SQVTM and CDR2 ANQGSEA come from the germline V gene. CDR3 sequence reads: CSVVPVTNEQFF. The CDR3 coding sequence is TGCAGCGTTGTTCCCGTCACTAATGAGCAGTTCTTC.

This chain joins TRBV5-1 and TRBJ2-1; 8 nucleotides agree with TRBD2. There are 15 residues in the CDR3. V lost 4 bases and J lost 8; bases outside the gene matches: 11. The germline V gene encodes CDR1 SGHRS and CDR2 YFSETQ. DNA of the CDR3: TGCGCCAGCAGCCCGGGGGGGCGGGAACGGGATGAGCAGTTCTTC. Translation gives CASSPGGRERDEQFF. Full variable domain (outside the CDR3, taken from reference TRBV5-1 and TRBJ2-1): KAGVTQTPRYLIKTRGQQVTLSCSPISGHRSVSWYQQTPGQGLQFLFEYFSETQRNKGNFPGRFSGRQFSNSRSEMNVSTLELGDSALYLCASSPGGRERDEQFFGPGTRLTVL.

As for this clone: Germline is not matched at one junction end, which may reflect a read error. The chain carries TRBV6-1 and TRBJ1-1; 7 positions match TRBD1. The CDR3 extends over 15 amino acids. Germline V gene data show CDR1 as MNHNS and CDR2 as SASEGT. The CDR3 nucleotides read TGTGCCAGCAGGGATCCGGGACAGCGGAACATTGAAGCTTTCTTT. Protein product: CASRDPGQRNIEAFF.

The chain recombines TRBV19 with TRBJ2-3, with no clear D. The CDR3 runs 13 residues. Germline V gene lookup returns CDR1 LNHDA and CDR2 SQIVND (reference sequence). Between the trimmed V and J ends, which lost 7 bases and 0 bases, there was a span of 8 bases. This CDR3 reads CASNTMSTDTQYF. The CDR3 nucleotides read TGTGCCAGTAATACAATGAGCACAGATACGCAGTATTTT.

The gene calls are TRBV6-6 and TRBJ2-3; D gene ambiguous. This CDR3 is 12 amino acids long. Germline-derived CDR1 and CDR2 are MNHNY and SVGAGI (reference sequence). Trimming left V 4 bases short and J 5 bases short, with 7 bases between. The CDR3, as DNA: TGTGCCAGCAGTTCAGATGAAGATACGCAGTATTTT. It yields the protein CASSSDEDTQYF.

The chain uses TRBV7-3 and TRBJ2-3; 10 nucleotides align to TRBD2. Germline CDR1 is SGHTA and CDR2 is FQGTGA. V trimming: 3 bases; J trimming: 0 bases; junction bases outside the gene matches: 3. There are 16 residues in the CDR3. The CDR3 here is CASSLSGRVSTDTQYF. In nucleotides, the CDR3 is TGTGCCAGCAGCTTGAGCGGGAGGGTTAGCACAGATACGCAGTATTTT.